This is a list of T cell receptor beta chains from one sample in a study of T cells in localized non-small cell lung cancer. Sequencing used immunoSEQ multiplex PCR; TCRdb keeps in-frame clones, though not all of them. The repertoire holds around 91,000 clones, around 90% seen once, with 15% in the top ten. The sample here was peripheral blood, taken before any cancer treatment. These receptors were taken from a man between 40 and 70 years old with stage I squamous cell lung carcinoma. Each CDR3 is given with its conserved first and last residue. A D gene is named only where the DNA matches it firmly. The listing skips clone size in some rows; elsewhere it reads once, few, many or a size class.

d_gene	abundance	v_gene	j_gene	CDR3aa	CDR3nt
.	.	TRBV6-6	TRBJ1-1	CASSLWDTEAFF	TGTGCCAGCAGTTTGTGGGACACTGAAGCTTTCTTT
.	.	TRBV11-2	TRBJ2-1	CASSFSINEQFF	TGTGCCAGCAGCTTTTCTATCAATGAGCAGTTCTTC
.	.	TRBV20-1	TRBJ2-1	CSARGYEQFF	TGCAGTGCTAGGGGGTACGAGCAGTTCTTC
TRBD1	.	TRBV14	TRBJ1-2	CASSQARPGQGYGYTF	TGTGCCAGCAGCCAAGCCAGACCGGGACAGGGCTATGGCTACACCTTC
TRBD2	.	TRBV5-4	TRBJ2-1	CASSYGSGGYEQFF	TGTGCCAGCAGCTACGGTAGCGGGGGCTATGAGCAGTTCTTC
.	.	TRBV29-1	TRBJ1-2	CSVEGQGAVYGYTF	TGCAGCGTTGAAGGTCAGGGTGCTGTCTATGGCTACACCTTC
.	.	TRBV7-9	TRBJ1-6	CASSLNSPLHF	TGTGCCAGCAGCTTAAATTCACCCCTCCACTTT
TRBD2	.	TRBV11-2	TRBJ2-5	CASRPTSGGRRETQYF	TGTGCCAGCAGACCGACTAGCGGGGGGAGGCGGGAGACCCAGTACTTC
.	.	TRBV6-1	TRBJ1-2	CATTSGLKDYGYTF	TGTGCCACCACTTCCGGGCTTAAGGACTATGGCTACACCTTC
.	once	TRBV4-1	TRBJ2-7	CASSQVSLDSYEQYF	TGCGCCAGCAGCCAAGTATCCTTGGATTCCTACGAGCAGTACTTC
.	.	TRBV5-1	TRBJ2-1	CASSLIRDGLTYNEQFF	TGCGCCAGCAGCTTGATTCGGGACGGACTGACCTACAATGAGCAGTTCTTC
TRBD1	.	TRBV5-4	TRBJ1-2	CASSFRGSNYGYTF	TGTGCCAGCAGCTTCAGGGGGAGTAACTATGGCTACACCTTC
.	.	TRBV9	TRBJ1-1	CASSVDVGRTEAFF	TGTGCCAGCAGCGTAGATGTGGGGCGGACTGAAGCTTTCTTT
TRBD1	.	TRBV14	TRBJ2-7	CASSQLPGQGTYEQYF	TGTGCCAGCAGCCAGCTCCCGGGACAGGGTACATACGAGCAGTACTTC
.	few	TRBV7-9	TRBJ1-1	CASSGRRGENTEAFF	TGTGCCAGCAGCGGCCGGAGGGGGGAGAACACTGAAGCTTTCTTT
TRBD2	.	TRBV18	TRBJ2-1	CASSRTSGGSYNEQFF	TGTGCCAGCTCAAGGACTAGCGGGGGATCCTACAATGAGCAGTTCTTC
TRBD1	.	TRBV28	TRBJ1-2	CASSPPGTANYGYTF	TGTGCCAGCAGTCCCCCAGGGACAGCCAACTATGGCTACACCTTC
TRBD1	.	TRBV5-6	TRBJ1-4	CASSRQGTEKLFF	TGTGCCAGCAGCCGACAGGGGACTGAAAAACTGTTTTTT
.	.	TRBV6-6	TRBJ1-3	CASRLDTRSGNTIYF	TGTGCCAGCAGATTAGACACCCGCTCTGGAAACACCATATATTTT
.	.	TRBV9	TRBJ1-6	CASSVHSEALGASPLHF	TGTGCCAGCAGCGTACACAGTGAGGCTCTGGGAGCGTCACCCCTCCACTTT
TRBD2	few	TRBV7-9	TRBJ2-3	CASSSTRFRGGNADTQYF	TGTGCCAGCAGCTCTACGCGCTTCCGGGGGGGTAACGCAGATACGCAGTATTTT
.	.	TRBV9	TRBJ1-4	CASSVASRGDEKLFF	TGTGCCAGCAGCGTAGCTTCCAGGGGCGACGAAAAACTGTTTTTT
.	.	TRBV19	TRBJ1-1	CASSIRERMNTEAFF	TGTGCCAGTAGTATCAGGGAGCGAATGAACACTGAAGCTTTCTTT